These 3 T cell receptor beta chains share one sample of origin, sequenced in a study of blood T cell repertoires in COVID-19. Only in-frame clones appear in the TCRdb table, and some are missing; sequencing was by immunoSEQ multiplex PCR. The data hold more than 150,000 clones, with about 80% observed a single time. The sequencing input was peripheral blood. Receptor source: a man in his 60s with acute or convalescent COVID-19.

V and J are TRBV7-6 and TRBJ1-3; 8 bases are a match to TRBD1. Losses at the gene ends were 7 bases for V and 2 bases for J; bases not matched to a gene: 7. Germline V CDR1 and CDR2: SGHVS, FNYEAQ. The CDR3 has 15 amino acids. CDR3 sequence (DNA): TGTGCCAGCAAAAAAGACAGGGGAACTGGAAACACCATATATTTT. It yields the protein CASKKDRGTGNTIYF.

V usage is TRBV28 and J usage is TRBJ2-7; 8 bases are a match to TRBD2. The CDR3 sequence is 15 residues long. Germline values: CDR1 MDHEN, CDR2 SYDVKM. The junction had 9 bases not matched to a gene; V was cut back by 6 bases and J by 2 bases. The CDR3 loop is CASSPSIAGPYEQYF. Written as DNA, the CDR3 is TGTGCCAGCAGCCCATCGATAGCGGGACCCTACGAGCAGTACTTC.

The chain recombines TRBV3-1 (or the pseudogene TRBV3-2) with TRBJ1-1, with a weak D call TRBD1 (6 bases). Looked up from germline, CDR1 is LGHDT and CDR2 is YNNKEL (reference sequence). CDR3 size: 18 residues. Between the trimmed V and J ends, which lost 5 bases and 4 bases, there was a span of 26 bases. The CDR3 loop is CASSALPGQGGVSTEAFF. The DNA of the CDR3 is TGTGCCAGCAGCGCCCTCCCGGGACAAGGGGGGGTGAGCACTGAAGCTTTCTTT.